This TCR beta chain originates from a study of technical replicates of blood from several donors. V was trimmed by 1 base and J by 11 bases, leaving 11 bases between them. Per germline, CDR1 SGHDN and CDR2 FVKESK. The CDR3 loop spans 12 amino acids. Sequencing used immunoSEQ multiplex PCR; TCRdb keeps in-frame clones, though not all of them. The sample lists about 73,000 clones, 90% seen once, with around 4.6% in the top ten. The sample taken for sequencing was PBMCs. The TCR sequence derives from a human donor in good health. Some clones in this sample may be carry-over from other donors' samples. The J gene is TRBJ1-1, the V gene TRBV14; D not certain. CDR3 in DNA: TGTGCCAGCAGCCAAGGGGTTCGAGGCGCTTTCTTT. Residues: CASSQGVRGAFF.